A single sample gave rise to the 3 T cell receptor beta chains below, sequenced in a study of T cell repertoires in cytomegalovirus infection. No antigen has been identified for these receptors. TCRdb re-derived calls from the reads in MiXCR, one entry per CDR3 protein. This repertoire shows fewer than 200,000 distinct CDR3 sequences, less than 25% found once; its top ten account for more than 25%. Sequencing was performed on CD8+ T cells from cultured PBMCs, taken from culture after CMV antigen stimulation. These receptors originate from a human donor in good health (CMV status not recorded). Some clones in this sample may be carry-over from other donors' samples.

The V and J genes are TRBV7-8 and TRBJ2-7; 7 bases line up with TRBD2. CDR3 size: 16 residues. CDR1 SGHVS and CDR2 FQNEAQ come from the germline V gene. V dropped 0 bases and J dropped 3; count of bases not matched to a gene: 8. The CDR3 DNA reads as TGTGCCAGCAGCTTAGCGGCGAGCGGGGCGTACTACGAGCAGTACTTC. It is translated as CASSLAASGAYYEQYF.

The chain couples TRBV15 to TRBJ2-1; TRBD2 agrees at 14 bases. This CDR3 has 17 residues. CDR1 and CDR2 (germline): LNHNV, YYDKDF (reference sequence). The J segment lost 6 bases and the V segment lost 5 bases, leaving 9 bases of the junction unmatched. The CDR3 is CATSPRPGLAGANEQFF. In nucleotides, the CDR3 is TGTGCCACCAGCCCACGCCCGGGACTAGCGGGGGCCAATGAGCAGTTCTTC.

The chain employs TRBV27 and TRBJ1-2; 7 bases match TRBD1. Germline values: CDR1 MNHEY, CDR2 SMNVEV (reference sequence). The CDR3 is made up of 16 amino acids. V gave up 5 bases and J gave up 4 bases; unmatched junction bases: 13. The CDR3 loop reads CASSTLLVGGSYGYTF. The DNA for the CDR3 is TGTGCCAGCAGTACCCTTCTGGTAGGGGGCAGCTATGGCTACACCTTC.